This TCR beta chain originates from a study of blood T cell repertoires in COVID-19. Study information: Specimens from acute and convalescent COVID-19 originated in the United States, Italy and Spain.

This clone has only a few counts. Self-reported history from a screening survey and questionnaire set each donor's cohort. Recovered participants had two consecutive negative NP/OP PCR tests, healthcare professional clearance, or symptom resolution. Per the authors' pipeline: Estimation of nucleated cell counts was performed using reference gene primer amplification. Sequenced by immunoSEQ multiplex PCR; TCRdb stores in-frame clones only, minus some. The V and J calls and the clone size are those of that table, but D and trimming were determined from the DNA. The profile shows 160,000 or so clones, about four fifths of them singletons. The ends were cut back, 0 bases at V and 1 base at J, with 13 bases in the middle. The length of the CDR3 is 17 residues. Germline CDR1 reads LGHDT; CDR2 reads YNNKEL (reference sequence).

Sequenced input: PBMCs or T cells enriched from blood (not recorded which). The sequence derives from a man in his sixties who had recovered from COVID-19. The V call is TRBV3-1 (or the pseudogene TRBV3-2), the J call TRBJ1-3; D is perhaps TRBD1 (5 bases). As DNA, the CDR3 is TGTGCCAGCAGCCAAGAGACTTGGGGCAGATCTGGAAACACCATATATTTT. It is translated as CASSQETWGRSGNTIYF.